A single sample is the source of the 12 T cell receptor beta chains below, sequenced in a study of blood T cells in healthy people across ages. Through a sample-barcoded 5' primer and a J-beta primer mix, a second PCR was run for 7 to 11 cycles. In TCRdb, the 5' RACE reads were re-called with MiXCR into one record per CDR3 protein. The data show hundreds of thousands of distinct CDR3 sequences, with roughly half seen just once and under 65% held by the top ten. The specimen sequenced was blood. The receptors were sampled from a man in his fifties or sixties in good health.

The V gene is TRBV7-9, the J gene TRBJ1-2, with TRBD1 identical over 8 bases. J gave up 8 bases and V 1 base, and 3 bases lay outside the gene matches. CDR3 length equals 13 residues. CDR1 and CDR2 (germline): SEHNR, FQNEAQ (reference sequence). CDR3 nucleotide sequence: TGTGCCAGCAGCTTAGGTGCAGGGGGCGGCTACACCTTC. Translation: CASSLGAGGGYTF. Combining the CDR3 with reference TRBV7-9 and TRBJ1-2 gives the whole variable domain DTGVSQNPRHKITKRGQNVTFRCDPISEHNRLYWYRQTLGQGPEFLTYFQNEAQLEKSRLLSDRFSAERPKGSFSTLEIQRTEQGDSAMYLCASSLGAGGGYTFGSGTRLTVV.

Concerning this clonotype: A clone one base away is much larger, so this may be a read error. This chain joins TRBV4-3 and TRBJ2-7; no definite D call. There are 12 residues in the CDR3. CDR1 LGHNA and CDR2 YSLEER come from the germline V gene. Trimming removed 0 bases at V and 7 bases at J, with 7 bases between. This chain's CDR3 is CASSQDQYEQYF. CDR3 nucleotide sequence: TGCGCCAGCAGCCAAGATCAGTATGAGCAGTACTTC.

The rearrangement joins TRBV12-3 or TRBV12-4 to TRBJ2-7; maybe TRBD1 (5 bases). V lost 5 bases and J 1 base, leaving 15 bases between the germline ends. This CDR3 spans 15 amino acids. CDR3 nucleotide sequence: TGTGCCAGCAGTCTTAGGGGTCGACTTTCCTACGAGCAGTACTTC. Protein: CASSLRGRLSYEQYF.

This sequence joins TRBV6-5 and TRBJ2-5, with D perhaps matching TRBD2 (5 bases). Per germline, CDR1 MNHEY and CDR2 SVGAGI. This CDR3 has 15 residues. Between the trimmed V and J ends, which lost 4 bases and 4 bases, there was a span of 16 bases. The CDR3 reads CASSCSGGGGETQYF. The CDR3 DNA is TGTGCCAGCAGTTGCTCTGGCGGAGGAGGAGAGACCCAGTACTTC.

The chain recombines TRBV7-2 with TRBJ1-4; the D is unclear. Between the trimmed V and J ends, which lost 1 base and 4 bases, there was a span of 7 bases. The V gene's germline CDR1 is SGHTA and CDR2 FQGNSA. The CDR3 loop spans 14 amino acids. The CDR3: CASSLGPNNEKLFF. For the CDR3, the DNA is TGTGCCAGCAGCTTAGGACCTAATAATGAAAAACTGTTTTTT.

This clonotype has at least ten counts. The rearrangement joins TRBV27 to TRBJ1-5; D is possibly TRBD1 (5 bases). This CDR3 spans 14 amino acids. Trimming took 3 bases from V and 1 from J, leaving 7 bases between them. Germline V gives CDR1 MNHEY, CDR2 SMNVEV (reference sequence). CDR3 coding DNA: TGTGCCAGCAGTTTTAGGGGCAGCAATCAGCCCCAGCATTTT. This encodes CASSFRGSNQPQHF.

This clonotype showed up just a few times. The chain links TRBV9 to TRBJ2-1; a weak D match, TRBD2 (6 bases). The better agreement between TRBJ2-7 and the DNA end casts doubt on the J call. Germline V lookup: CDR1 SGDLS, CDR2 YYNGEE. This CDR3 region has 15 residues. CDR3 residues: CASSVGGNSYNEQYF. The CDR3 DNA follows: TGTGCCAGCAGCGTTGGGGGGAACTCCTACAATGAGCAGTACTTC.

This clonotype was seen once. The V and J genes are TRBV6-2 or TRBV6-3 and TRBJ2-1; no reliable D call. V was pared by 5 bases and J by 0 bases, with 14 bases between. The CDR3 length is 16 residues. Germline V CDR1 and CDR2: MNHEY, SVGEGT. The CDR3 sequence is CASSGGRTSSYNEQFF. In DNA form, the CDR3 reads TGTGCCAGCAGTGGCGGACGGACCAGCTCCTACAATGAGCAGTTCTTC.

The J gene is TRBJ2-5, the V gene TRBV10-2; TRBD2 agrees at 10 bases. The CDR3 consists of 15 residues. Unmatched junction bases numbered 10, after V lost 7 bases and J lost 5 bases. The germline gives CDR1 WSHSY, CDR2 SAAADI. The CDR3 loop reads CASKVGLAGEETQYF. DNA of the CDR3: TGCGCCAGCAAAGTAGGGCTAGCGGGAGAGGAGACCCAGTACTTC.

This chain links TRBV5-1 with TRBJ2-7, with D uncertain. Germline loops: CDR1 SGHRS, CDR2 YFSETQ. The CDR3 extends over 14 amino acids. Trimming pared 5 bases from V and 0 bases from J, leaving 12 bases between. CDR3 amino acids: CASSLLGFSYEQYF. The CDR3 DNA follows: TGCGCCAGCAGTTTGCTGGGGTTCTCCTACGAGCAGTACTTC. Full variable domain (remainder filled in from reference TRBV5-1 and TRBJ2-7): KAGVTQTPRYLIKTRGQQVTLSCSPISGHRSVSWYQQTPGQGLQFLFEYFSETQRNKGNFPGRFSGRQFSNSRSEMNVSTLELGDSALYLCASSLLGFSYEQYFGPGTRLTVT.

CDR3 residues: CASSPPSRANTEAFF. In nucleotides, the CDR3 is TGTGCCAGCAGTCCCCCCTCGCGGGCGAACACTGAAGCTTTCTTT. The rearrangement joins TRBV28 to TRBJ1-1, with unresolved D. CDR1 is MDHEN, CDR2 SYDVKM, per germline. V was shortened by 5 bases and J by 1 base, with 14 bases between the two germline ends. This CDR3 comprises 15 residues.

A note on this clonotype: At one boundary the junction diverges from the germline segment, which might be a read error. The rearrangement links TRBV7-2 to TRBJ2-3, with D perhaps assigned TRBD1 or TRBD2 (5 bases each). The CDR3 sequence is 13 residues long. Germline V gives CDR1 SGHTA, CDR2 FQGNSA. The CDR3 protein is CASSLMGDGTQYF. The CDR3 DNA sequence: TGTGCCAGCAGCTTAATGGGAGATGGGACCCAGTATTTC.